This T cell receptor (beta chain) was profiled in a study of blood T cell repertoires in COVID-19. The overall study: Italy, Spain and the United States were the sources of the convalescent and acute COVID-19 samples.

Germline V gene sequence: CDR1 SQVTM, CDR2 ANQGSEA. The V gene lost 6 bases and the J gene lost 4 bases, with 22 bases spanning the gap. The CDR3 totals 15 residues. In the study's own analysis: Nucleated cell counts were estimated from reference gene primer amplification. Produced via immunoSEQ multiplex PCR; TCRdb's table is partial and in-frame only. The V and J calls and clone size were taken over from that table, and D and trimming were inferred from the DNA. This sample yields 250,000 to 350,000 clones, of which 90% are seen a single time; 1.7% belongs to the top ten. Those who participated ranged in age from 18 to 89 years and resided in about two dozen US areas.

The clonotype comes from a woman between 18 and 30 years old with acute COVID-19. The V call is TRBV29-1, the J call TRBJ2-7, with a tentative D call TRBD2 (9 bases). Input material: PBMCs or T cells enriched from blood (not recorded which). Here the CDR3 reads CSVQGEREDPYEQYF. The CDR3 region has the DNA TGCAGCGTACAGGGGGAGCGGGAGGACCCGTACGAGCAGTACTTC.